The entry below describes one T cell receptor beta chain. The data derive from a study of blood T cell repertoires in COVID-19. Study at large: T cells, B-cell-depleted T cells, or PBMCs provided the cDNA or gDNA that served as material.

In the original processing: Using reference gene primer amplification, nucleated cell counts were estimated. Using immunoSEQ multiplex PCR, the repertoire was profiled, and TCRdb retains in-frame clones only, with some absent. From that table come the V and J calls and clone size; the DNA was used to work out D and trimming. The sample yields about 360,000 clones, about 88% seen once. Germline CDR1 LGHDT, CDR2 YNNKEL (reference sequence). Trimming left V 2 bases short and J 0 bases short, with 11 bases between. The CDR3 totals 16 residues. Source material: peripheral blood. The TCR sequence derives from a human donor in a cohort sampled during active COVID-19. The rearrangement uses TRBV3-1 (or the pseudogene TRBV3-2) and TRBJ2-1, with D perhaps matching TRBD2 (5 bases). The CDR3 loop reads CASSQPDSSSYNEQFF. The CDR3, as DNA: TGTGCCAGCAGCCAACCGGACTCAAGCTCCTACAATGAGCAGTTCTTC.